This T cell receptor beta chain was documented in a study of graft-versus-host responses after intestinal transplantation. Study-level background: Anti-thymocyte globulin induction was given to all recipients, followed by tacrolimus and steroids for around 3 years. Study-wide results and limits: Recipient marrow held GvH clones, some first seen in ileum or blood. After transplant, early declines in HvG clones were associated with peak levels of circulating GvH clones. Patients who carried graft-donor T cell macrochimerism also had high graft-versus-host to host-versus-graft clonal ratios in their allografts.

Sequencing was performed with immunoSEQ multiplex PCR; in TCRdb, only in-frame clones are kept and a portion is missing. The profile shows about 54,000 clones, less than 95% of them singletons. Note on this clone: Its antigen is currently unknown. Relative to the germline gene, one junction end is altered; a read error may explain this.

Germline assignment: CDR1 SGHRS and CDR2 YFSETQ. The CDR3 length is 14 residues. The source material was PBMCs, sampled more than 650 days after intestinal transplant. The chain combines TRBV5-1 with TRBJ1-3; TRBD1 is a possible D gene (5 bases). This receptor was taken from a human patient who received an intestinal transplant, so some T cells may come from the graft donor. CDR3 in DNA: TGCGCCAGCAGCTTGGATGGGCAGGGAATCACCATATATTTT. Protein product: CASSLDGQGITIYF.